These T cell receptor beta chains were read from a single sample in a study of shared clonotypes between healthy human individuals. Produced via immunoSEQ multiplex PCR; TCRdb's table is partial and in-frame only. The sample carries over 2 million clones, 90% to 95% recorded once. The specimen sequenced was naive CD4+ T cells sorted from blood. The receptors derive from a man in his late teens or twenties in good health. The CDR3 runs from the conserved cysteine through the conserved F or W. D genes are given only for firm matches. Clone size is given for some rows only: seen once, a few or many times, or a class if the clone is expanded.

clone size	D gene	V gene	J gene	CDR3 protein	CDR3 DNA
.	TRBD2	TRBV5-1	TRBJ2-7	CASTWAGGSYEQYF	TGCGCCAGCACTTGGGCGGGAGGGTCCTACGAGCAGTACTTC
.	.	TRBV6-5	TRBJ2-3	CASSWTGSTDTQYF	TGTGCCAGCAGTTGGACTGGAAGCACAGATACGCAGTATTTT
.	TRBD1	TRBV7-2	TRBJ2-5	CASSRDRNQETQYF	TGTGCCAGCAGCCGGGACAGGAACCAAGAGACCCAGTACTTC
.	.	TRBV21-1	TRBJ2-3	CASIPTSGDSTDTQYF	TGTGCCAGCATACCGACTAGCGGGGATAGCACAGATACGCAGTATTTT
.	.	TRBV30	TRBJ1-6	CAWSPQNSPLHF	TGTGCCTGGAGTCCCCAAAATTCACCCCTCCACTTT
once	.	TRBV7-7	TRBJ2-6	CASSPSPFANVLTF	TGTGCTAGCAGCCCCTCTCCGTTTGCCAACGTCCTGACTTTC
.	TRBD2	TRBV27	TRBJ2-6	CASSLTRTSGTSGANVLTF	TGTGCCAGCAGTCTTACCCGGACTAGCGGGACCAGTGGGGCCAACGTCCTGACTTTC
.	.	TRBV5-1	TRBJ2-3	CASSLQTDTQYF	TGCGCCAGCAGCTTACAGACAGATACGCAGTATTTT
.	.	TRBV30	TRBJ1-1	CAWSHIMNTEAFF	TGTGCCTGGAGTCACATTATGAACACTGAAGCTTTCTTT
once	.	TRBV7-2	TRBJ2-7	CASSFGQKYEQYF	TGTGCCAGCAGCTTTGGGCAGAAATACGAGCAGTACTTC
.	TRBD1	TRBV7-9	TRBJ1-3	CASSLKGTGAGNTIYF	TGTGCCAGCAGCTTAAAAGGGACAGGGGCTGGAAACACCATATATTTT
.	.	TRBV7-3	TRBJ2-3	CASSSGLWTDTQYF	TGTGCCAGCAGCTCGGGACTCTGGACAGATACGCAGTATTTT
.	TRBD2	TRBV18	TRBJ2-5	CASSSWTSGGAVQETQYF	TGTGCCAGCTCATCCTGGACTAGCGGGGGGGCCGTCCAAGAGACCCAGTACTTC
.	TRBD1	TRBV28	TRBJ1-2	CASRPTGTEYNTF	TGTGCCAGCAGACCTACGGGGACAGAATATAACACCTTC
.	TRBD2	TRBV6-5	TRBJ2-2	CASSYLAGVFGELFF	TGTGCCAGCAGTTACCTGGCGGGGGTTTTCGGGGAGCTGTTTTTT
.	TRBD2	TRBV30	TRBJ2-2	CAWRLSGANTGELFF	TGTGCCTGGAGACTGAGCGGGGCGAACACCGGGGAGCTGTTTTTT
once	TRBD2	TRBV19	TRBJ2-5	CASSIAGGLETQYF	TGTGCCAGTAGTATTGCGGGAGGCCTCGAGACCCAGTACTTC
.	TRBD2	TRBV19	TRBJ2-3	CASTTSGGIVDTQYF	TGTGCCAGTACGACTAGCGGGGGCATAGTCGATACGCAGTATTTT
.	TRBD1	TRBV14	TRBJ2-7	CASSPRQGWVREQYF	TGTGCCAGCAGCCCAAGACAGGGTTGGGTACGGGAGCAGTACTTC
.	.	TRBV21-1	TRBJ2-7	CASSRTTTASYEQYF	TGTGCCAGCAGCCGAACAACGACAGCCTCCTACGAGCAGTACTTC
.	TRBD1	TRBV6-1	TRBJ1-4	CASSGQGLGAKLFF	TGTGCCAGCAGTGGACAGGGGCTCGGGGCCAAATTGTTTTTT
.	TRBD2	TRBV29-1	TRBJ2-1	CSVGYSGRARNEQFF	TGTAGCGTTGGGTACAGCGGGAGGGCCCGCAATGAGCAGTTCTTC
.	.	TRBV6-6	TRBJ2-3	CASSHSRGLSTDTQYF	TGTGCCAGCAGCCACTCACGGGGGTTGAGCACAGATACGCAGTATTTT
.	TRBD1	TRBV28	TRBJ1-4	CASSDGTGLFNEKLFF	TGTGCCAGCAGTGATGGGACAGGACTTTTTAATGAAAAACTGTTTTTT
.	TRBD2	TRBV13	TRBJ2-3	CASSLSGTTTQYF	TGTGCCAGCAGCCTTAGCGGGACGACTACGCAGTATTTT
.	TRBD2	TRBV11-3	TRBJ2-5	CASSLGSTSGGPSETQYF	TGTGCCAGCAGCTTAGGTTCCACGAGCGGGGGGCCGTCCGAGACCCAGTACTTC
.	TRBD2	TRBV5-1	TRBJ2-3	CASSLGLAGVGNTDTQYF	TGCGCCAGCAGCTTGGGACTAGCGGGAGTAGGGAACACAGATACGCAGTATTTT
.	.	TRBV7-3	TRBJ2-5	CASSLSEQETQYF	TGTGCCAGCAGCTTATCTGAACAAGAGACCCAGTACTTC
.	TRBD1	TRBV4-3	TRBJ2-2	CASSYNRGPGELFF	TGCGCCAGCAGCTACAACAGGGGCCCCGGGGAGCTGTTTTTT
once	.	TRBV5-8	TRBJ1-6	CASSLGPFSYNSPLHF	TGTGCCAGCAGCTTGGGGCCTTTCTCTTATAATTCACCCCTCCACTTT
.	.	TRBV2	TRBJ2-5	CASSVGQPQETQYF	TGTGCCAGCAGTGTAGGACAGCCCCAAGAGACCCAGTACTTC
.	TRBD1	TRBV6-1	TRBJ2-7	CASSEVQGAKYEQYF	TGTGCCAGCAGTGAAGTACAGGGGGCGAAATACGAGCAGTACTTC
.	.	TRBV6-4	TRBJ1-1	CASSEGSDTEAFF	TGTGCCAGCAGTGAGGGGTCCGACACTGAAGCTTTCTTT
.	TRBD1	TRBV5-1	TRBJ1-6	CASRETGPEDRGPLHF	TGCGCCAGCAGGGAGACAGGGCCCGAGGATCGCGGGCCCCTCCACTTT
.	TRBD1	TRBV5-1	TRBJ1-4	CASSSQGAIAEKLFF	TGCGCCAGCAGCTCACAGGGGGCTATTGCGGAAAAACTGTTTTTT
.	.	TRBV9	TRBJ2-3	CASAKWGVSTDTQYF	TGTGCCAGCGCCAAATGGGGGGTAAGCACAGATACGCAGTATTTT
.	TRBD1	TRBV15	TRBJ2-7	CATSRDYLQGANEQYF	TGTGCCACCAGCAGAGATTATTTACAGGGGGCTAACGAGCAGTACTTC
once	.	TRBV6-5	TRBJ1-4	CASSTGRVEEKLFF	TGTGCCAGCTCGACGGGTAGGGTGGAGGAAAAACTGTTTTTT
.	.	TRBV5-4	TRBJ2-2	CASSLGQKNTGELFF	TGTGCCAGCAGCTTGGGACAGAAGAACACCGGGGAGCTGTTTTTT
.	.	TRBV2	TRBJ1-1	CASSGEVGTEAFF	TGTGCCAGCAGTGGTGAGGTTGGCACTGAAGCTTTCTTT
once	.	TRBV2	TRBJ2-7	CASSERLEQYF	TGTGCCAGCAGTGAGAGGTTAGAGCAGTACTTC